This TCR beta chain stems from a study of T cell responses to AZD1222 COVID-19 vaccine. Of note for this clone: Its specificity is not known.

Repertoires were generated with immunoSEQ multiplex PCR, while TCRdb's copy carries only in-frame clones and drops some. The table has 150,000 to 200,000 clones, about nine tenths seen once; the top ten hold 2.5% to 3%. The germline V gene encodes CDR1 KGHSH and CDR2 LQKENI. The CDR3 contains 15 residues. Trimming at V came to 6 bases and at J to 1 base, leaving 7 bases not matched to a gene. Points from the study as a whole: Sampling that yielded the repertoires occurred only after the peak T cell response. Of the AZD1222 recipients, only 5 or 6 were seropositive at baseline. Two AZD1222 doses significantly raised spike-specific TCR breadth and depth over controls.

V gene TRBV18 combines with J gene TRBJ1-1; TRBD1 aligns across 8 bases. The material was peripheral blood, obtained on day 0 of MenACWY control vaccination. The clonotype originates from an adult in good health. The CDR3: CASSPGTGRNTEAFF. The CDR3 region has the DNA TGTGCCAGCTCCCCGGGGACAGGCAGGAACACTGAAGCTTTCTTT. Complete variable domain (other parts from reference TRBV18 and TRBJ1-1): NAGVMQNPRHLVRRRGQEARLRCSPMKGHSHVYWYRQLPEEGLKFMVYLQKENIIDESGMPKERFSAEFPKEGPSILRIQQVVRGDSAAYFCASSPGTGRNTEAFFGQGTRLTVV.